The text below deals with one TCR beta chain. This sample is part of a study of shared clonotypes between healthy human individuals. With 6 bases clipped from V and 4 bases from J, the junction kept 2 bases outside the gene matches. The germline V gene has CDR1 MNHEY and CDR2 SMNVEV (reference sequence). This CDR3 has 14 amino acids. The assay was immunoSEQ multiplex PCR, and TCRdb's table has in-frame clones only and misses some. The data show approximately 2,200,000 clones, 85% to 95% seen once. Naive-designated CD8 cells lacked CD45RO, were positively enriched for CCR7, and omitted terminally differentiated effector memory CD45RA+ cells. All the donors were Caucasian adults who lived in Nashville, Tennessee.

The rearrangement links TRBV27 to TRBJ2-7, with TRBD2 matching over 14 bases. The TCR comes from a man between 18 and 35 years old in good health. Some clones in this sample may be carry-over from other donors' samples. Input material: naive CD8+ T cells from PBMCs. The CDR3 region is CASRGTSGSYEQYF. In nucleotides, the CDR3 is TGTGCCAGCAGGGGGACTAGCGGGAGTTACGAGCAGTACTTC.